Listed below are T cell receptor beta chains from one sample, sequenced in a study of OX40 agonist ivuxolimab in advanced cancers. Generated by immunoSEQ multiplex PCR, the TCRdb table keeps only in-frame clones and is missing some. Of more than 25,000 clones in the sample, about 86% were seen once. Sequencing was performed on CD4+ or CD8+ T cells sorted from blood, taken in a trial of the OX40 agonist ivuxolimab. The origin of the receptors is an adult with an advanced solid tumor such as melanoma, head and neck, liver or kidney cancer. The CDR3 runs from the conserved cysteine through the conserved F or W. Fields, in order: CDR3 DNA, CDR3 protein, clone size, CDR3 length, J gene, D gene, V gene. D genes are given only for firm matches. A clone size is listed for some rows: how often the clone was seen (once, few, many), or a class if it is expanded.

CDR3 DNA: TGTGCCAGCGCGGGGGGCGGGACAGCCCCGCCGGATACGCAGTATTTT
CDR3 protein: CASAGGGTAPPDTQYF
clone size: .
CDR3 length: 16
J gene: TRBJ2-3
D gene: .
V gene: TRBV7-9

CDR3 DNA: TGTGCCAGCAGTCCGCCGGATAGGATGAACACTGAAGCTTTCTTT
CDR3 protein: CASSPPDRMNTEAFF
clone size: .
CDR3 length: 15
J gene: TRBJ1-1
D gene: .
V gene: TRBV28

CDR3 DNA: TGTGCCAGCAGCTTGGCCATTGGGGGGTTGAAGACCCAGTACTTC
CDR3 protein: CASSLAIGGLKTQYF
clone size: few
CDR3 length: 15
J gene: TRBJ2-5
D gene: .
V gene: TRBV5-8

CDR3 DNA: TGTGCCAGTAGTATGTACCAGGGGATCTCCTACAATGAGCAGTTCTTC
CDR3 protein: CASSMYQGISYNEQFF
clone size: .
CDR3 length: 16
J gene: TRBJ2-1
D gene: .
V gene: TRBV19

CDR3 DNA: TGTGCCAGCAGTAGGGGTTCCTACGAGCAGTACTTC
CDR3 protein: CASSRGSYEQYF
clone size: .
CDR3 length: 12
J gene: TRBJ2-7
D gene: .
V gene: TRBV27

CDR3 DNA: TGTGCCAGCAAGGAATTCCCGAACACTGAAGCTTTCTTT
CDR3 protein: CASKEFPNTEAFF
clone size: .
CDR3 length: 13
J gene: TRBJ1-1
D gene: .
V gene: TRBV2

CDR3 DNA: TGTGCGCTGACCCGGAATCCAGTCGTTTCTGGAAACACCATATATTTT
CDR3 protein: CALTRNPVVSGNTIYF
clone size: .
CDR3 length: 16
J gene: TRBJ1-3
D gene: .
V gene: TRBV6-4

CDR3 DNA: TGTGCCACCAGCGGACAGGGACGCTACCAAGAGACCCAGTACTTC
CDR3 protein: CATSGQGRYQETQYF
clone size: few
CDR3 length: 15
J gene: TRBJ2-5
D gene: TRBD1
V gene: TRBV15

CDR3 DNA: TGTGCCAGCAGTTCGGGACCTTTATATGGCTACACCTTC
CDR3 protein: CASSSGPLYGYTF
clone size: .
CDR3 length: 13
J gene: TRBJ1-2
D gene: .
V gene: TRBV27

CDR3 DNA: TGTGCCAGCAGCCAAGACCAGGGAGCTGGAAACACCATATATTTT
CDR3 protein: CASSQDQGAGNTIYF
clone size: .
CDR3 length: 15
J gene: TRBJ1-3
D gene: .
V gene: TRBV4-2

CDR3 DNA: TGCGCCAGCAGCCACATGACAGAGGGATACGAGCAGTACTTC
CDR3 protein: CASSHMTEGYEQYF
clone size: once
CDR3 length: 14
J gene: TRBJ2-7
D gene: .
V gene: TRBV4-1

CDR3 DNA: TGTGCCAGCAGCACGGGATTCACAGATACGCAGTATTTT
CDR3 protein: CASSTGFTDTQYF
clone size: .
CDR3 length: 13
J gene: TRBJ2-3
D gene: .
V gene: TRBV11-2

CDR3 DNA: TGCGCCAGCAGCTCCGGGCAGAGGGAGCTGTTTTTT
CDR3 protein: CASSSGQRELFF
clone size: medium-sized
CDR3 length: 12
J gene: TRBJ2-2
D gene: .
V gene: TRBV4-1

CDR3 DNA: TGTGCCAGTAGTATAGGAGGGTACGAGCAGTACTTC
CDR3 protein: CASSIGGYEQYF
clone size: .
CDR3 length: 12
J gene: TRBJ2-7
D gene: .
V gene: TRBV19

CDR3 DNA: TGTGCCAGCAGCCCCCGGGGAGGCGGCCTCTCAGATACGCAGTATTTT
CDR3 protein: CASSPRGGGLSDTQYF
clone size: once
CDR3 length: 16
J gene: TRBJ2-3
D gene: .
V gene: TRBV5-4

CDR3 DNA: TGTGCCAGTAGTTCCCCCTATACTAGCGGTTACAATGAGCAGTTCTTC
CDR3 protein: CASSSPYTSGYNEQFF
clone size: .
CDR3 length: 16
J gene: TRBJ2-1
D gene: TRBD2
V gene: TRBV19

CDR3 DNA: TGTGCCAGTAGCGATACAGGGGGCGTCACTGAAGCTTTCTTT
CDR3 protein: CASSDTGGVTEAFF
clone size: few
CDR3 length: 14
J gene: TRBJ1-1
D gene: TRBD1
V gene: TRBV19

CDR3 DNA: TGTGCCATCAGGGATAGCGGGAGCTCCTACAATGAGCAGTTCTTC
CDR3 protein: CAIRDSGSSYNEQFF
clone size: .
CDR3 length: 15
J gene: TRBJ2-1
D gene: TRBD2
V gene: TRBV10-3

CDR3 DNA: TGCGGGGTACAGGGATTCCGTGGCTACACCTTC
CDR3 protein: CGVQGFRGYTF
clone size: few
CDR3 length: 11
J gene: TRBJ1-2
D gene: .
V gene: TRBV6-1

CDR3 DNA: TGCGCCAGCAGCCAAGAAAAAGGGGGGAACACTGAAGCTTTCTTT
CDR3 protein: CASSQEKGGNTEAFF
clone size: few
CDR3 length: 15
J gene: TRBJ1-1
D gene: .
V gene: TRBV4-1

CDR3 DNA: TGTGCCATCAGTGAGTCGTCCCGGGACAGGGAATGGGGTTCTGGAAACACCATATATTTT
CDR3 protein: CAISESSRDREWGSGNTIYF
clone size: .
CDR3 length: 20
J gene: TRBJ1-3
D gene: TRBD1
V gene: TRBV10-3

CDR3 DNA: TGCGCCAGCAGTTCGCACAGGGGGGCGACCCAAGAGACCCAGTACTTC
CDR3 protein: CASSSHRGATQETQYF
clone size: .
CDR3 length: 16
J gene: TRBJ2-5
D gene: TRBD1
V gene: TRBV4-3

CDR3 DNA: TGCGCCAGCAGCGACAAAATAAGTACAGGGGTCTATGGCTACACCTTC
CDR3 protein: CASSDKISTGVYGYTF
clone size: .
CDR3 length: 16
J gene: TRBJ1-2
D gene: TRBD1
V gene: TRBV10-1

CDR3 DNA: TGTGCCAGTAGACGGGTTCAGAACACTGAAGCTTTCTTT
CDR3 protein: CASRRVQNTEAFF
clone size: .
CDR3 length: 13
J gene: TRBJ1-1
D gene: .
V gene: TRBV19

CDR3 DNA: TGTGCCAGCAGCTTGTTTAAGGGCCAGGGGGATCAGCCCCAGCATTTT
CDR3 protein: CASSLFKGQGDQPQHF
clone size: medium-sized
CDR3 length: 16
J gene: TRBJ1-5
D gene: TRBD1
V gene: TRBV5-6

CDR3 DNA: TGTGCCAGTAGTGGGGCGCTTTCGGATGGCTACACCTTC
CDR3 protein: CASSGALSDGYTF
clone size: few
CDR3 length: 13
J gene: TRBJ1-2
D gene: .
V gene: TRBV19

CDR3 DNA: TGTGCCAGCAGCTTAACAGGTCCTCGGCTGACGAGCACAGATACGCAGTATTTT
CDR3 protein: CASSLTGPRLTSTDTQYF
clone size: once
CDR3 length: 18
J gene: TRBJ2-3
D gene: .
V gene: TRBV11-2

CDR3 DNA: TGTGCCAGCAGTGGCTGGGCGGGAAATACCTACGAGCAGTACTTC
CDR3 protein: CASSGWAGNTYEQYF
clone size: .
CDR3 length: 15
J gene: TRBJ2-7
D gene: .
V gene: TRBV27

CDR3 DNA: TGTGCCAGCAGTCGACGACGGGAAAATCAGCCCCAGCATTTT
CDR3 protein: CASSRRRENQPQHF
clone size: .
CDR3 length: 14
J gene: TRBJ1-5
D gene: .
V gene: TRBV27

CDR3 DNA: TGTGCCAGCAGTCCGGGAGCCTACAATGAGCAGTTCTTC
CDR3 protein: CASSPGAYNEQFF
clone size: .
CDR3 length: 13
J gene: TRBJ2-1
D gene: .
V gene: TRBV6-5

CDR3 DNA: TGCGCCAGCAGCTTGGCCACCCCGGGACAGGGGTCCGCCGGGGAGCTGTTTTTT
CDR3 protein: CASSLATPGQGSAGELFF
clone size: .
CDR3 length: 18
J gene: TRBJ2-2
D gene: TRBD1
V gene: TRBV5-1

CDR3 DNA: TGTGCCAGCAGTTTTCTGACAGGGACCACTGAAGCTTTCTTT
CDR3 protein: CASSFLTGTTEAFF
clone size: .
CDR3 length: 14
J gene: TRBJ1-1
D gene: TRBD1
V gene: TRBV27

CDR3 DNA: TGTGCCAGCAGCCCTATTGGCGGTACAGGGGGAGAGACCCAGTACTTC
CDR3 protein: CASSPIGGTGGETQYF
clone size: .
CDR3 length: 16
J gene: TRBJ2-5
D gene: TRBD1
V gene: TRBV9